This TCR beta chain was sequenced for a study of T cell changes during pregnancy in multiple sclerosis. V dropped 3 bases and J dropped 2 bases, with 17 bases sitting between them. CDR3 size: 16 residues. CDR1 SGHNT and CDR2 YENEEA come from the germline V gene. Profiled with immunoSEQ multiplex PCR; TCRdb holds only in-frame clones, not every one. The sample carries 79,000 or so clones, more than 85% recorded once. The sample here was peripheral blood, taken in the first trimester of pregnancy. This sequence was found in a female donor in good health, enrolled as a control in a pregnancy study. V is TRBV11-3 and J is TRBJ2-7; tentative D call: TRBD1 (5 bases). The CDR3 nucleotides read TGTGCCAGCAGCTTCATATCAGGGCGCGGTACCTACGAGCAGTACTTC. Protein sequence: CASSFISGRGTYEQYF. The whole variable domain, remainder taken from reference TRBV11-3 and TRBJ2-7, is EAGVVQSPRYKIIEKKQPVAFWCNPISGHNTLYWYLQNLGQGPELLIRYENEEAVDDSQLPKDRFSAERLKGVDSTLKIQPAELGDSAVYLCASSFISGRGTYEQYFGPGTRLTVT.